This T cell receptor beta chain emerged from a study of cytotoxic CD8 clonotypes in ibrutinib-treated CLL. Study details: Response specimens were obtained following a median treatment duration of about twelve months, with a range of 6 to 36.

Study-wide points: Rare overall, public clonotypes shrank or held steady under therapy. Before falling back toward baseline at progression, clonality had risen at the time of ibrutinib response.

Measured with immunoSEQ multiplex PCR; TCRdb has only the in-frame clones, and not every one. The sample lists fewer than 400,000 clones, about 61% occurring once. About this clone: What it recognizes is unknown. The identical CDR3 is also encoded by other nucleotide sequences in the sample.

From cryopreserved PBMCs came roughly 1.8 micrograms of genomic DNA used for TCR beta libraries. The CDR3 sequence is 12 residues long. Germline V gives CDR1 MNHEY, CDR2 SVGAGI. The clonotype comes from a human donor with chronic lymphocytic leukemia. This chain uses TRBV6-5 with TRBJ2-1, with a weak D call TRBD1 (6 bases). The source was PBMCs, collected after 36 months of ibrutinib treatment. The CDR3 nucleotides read TGTGCTACCACAGGGTCCTACAATGAGCAGTTCTTC. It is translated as CATTGSYNEQFF.